The 13 T cell receptor beta chains in this list originate from one sample, sequenced in a study of beta chain features in type 1 diabetes. What was sequenced were expressed TCRB transcripts, since all of the isolated RNA had been reverse transcribed. Sequenced by immunoSEQ multiplex PCR; TCRdb stores in-frame clones only, minus some. The table lists fewer than 350,000 clones, about 20% of them singletons. Source material: naive CD4+ T cells from blood. Receptor source: a woman aged 18-30 years in good health.

In its sample, this clone was seen a few times. The chain is built from TRBV28 and TRBJ1-5; a weak D match, TRBD1 (6 bases). Germline V lookup: CDR1 MDHEN, CDR2 SYDVKM. This CDR3 region has 15 residues. Deletions cut 6 bases from V and 2 bases from J, with 14 bases between. CDR3 DNA: TGTGCCAGCAGGACCGGGACACTTCGCAATCAGCCCCAGCATTTT. Translated, it gives CASRTGTLRNQPQHF.

This clone appeared once. The chain recombines TRBV15 with TRBJ2-7, with D possibly TRBD2 on 5 matching bases. Germline CDR1 and CDR2: LNHNV and YYDKDF (reference sequence). Trimming left V 3 bases short and J 2 bases short, with 20 bases between. The CDR3 sequence is 17 residues long. The chain's CDR3 is CATSRGRWSGHTYEQYF. In nucleotides, the CDR3 is TGTGCCACCAGCAGGGGGAGATGGAGCGGCCATACCTACGAGCAGTACTTC.

The V and J genes are TRBV18 and TRBJ2-5; TRBD1 aligns across 9 bases. Germline lookup yields CDR1 KGHSH and CDR2 LQKENI. The CDR3 has 14 residues. V was clipped by 6 bases and J by 2 bases; unmatched bases: 4. The CDR3 here is CASSFDRGQETQYF. The CDR3 DNA sequence: TGTGCCAGCTCTTTCGACAGGGGGCAAGAGACCCAGTACTTC. Full variable domain (rest looked up from reference TRBV18 and TRBJ2-5): NAGVMQNPRHLVRRRGQEARLRCSPMKGHSHVYWYRQLPEEGLKFMVYLQKENIIDESGMPKERFSAEFPKEGPSILRIQQVVRGDSAAYFCASSFDRGQETQYFGPGTRLLVL.

The chain employs TRBV2 and TRBJ1-6; the D is unclear. Trimming pared 8 bases from V and 9 bases from J, leaving 11 bases between. Germline CDR1 is SNHLY and CDR2 is FYNNEI. The CDR3 sequence is 12 residues long. The CDR3 region has the DNA TGTGCCAGCCGGGTCGAGGGTTCACCCCTCCACTTT. Translating it yields CASRVEGSPLHF.

This clone was seen a few times. This rearrangement joins TRBV5-1 to TRBJ2-1, with 8 bases lining up with TRBD1. CDR1 is SGHRS, CDR2 YFSETQ, per germline. The CDR3 is made up of 14 amino acids. J lost 10 bases, V lost 2 bases, and 8 bases had no gene match. This chain's CDR3 is CASSFWQGAREQFF. The CDR3 coding sequence is TGCGCCAGCAGCTTTTGGCAGGGGGCTCGGGAGCAGTTCTTC.

This clone turned up a few times. This chain uses TRBV7-2 with TRBJ2-3; no clear D gene. The CDR3 totals 12 residues. The V end was cut by 5 bases, the J end by 1 base, with 4 bases between. Germline lookup yields CDR1 SGHTA and CDR2 FQGNSA. CDR3 in amino acids: CASSKRTDTQYF. The CDR3 DNA follows: TGTGCCAGCAGCAAGCGCACAGATACGCAGTATTTT.

The genes are TRBV18 and TRBJ1-1; 8 nucleotides line up with TRBD1. The CDR3 runs to 12 residues. V lost 3 bases and J lost 6; bases outside the gene matches: 0. Per germline, CDR1 KGHSH and CDR2 LQKENI. Written as DNA, the CDR3 is TGTGCCAGCTCACCGGACAGGGCTGAAGCTTTCTTT. Translated, it gives CASSPDRAEAFF.

The rearrangement uses TRBV7-9 and TRBJ2-1; TRBD1 aligns across 7 bases. The germline V gene has CDR1 SEHNR and CDR2 FQNEAQ (reference sequence). This CDR3 contains 15 residues. The V segment lost 2 bases and the J segment 4 bases; nucleotides outside the gene matches: 5. CDR3 sequence: CASSLSGTDYNEQFF. Here the CDR3 DNA reads TGTGCCAGCAGCTTATCCGGGACAGATTACAATGAGCAGTTCTTC.

The chain joins TRBV19 to TRBJ2-5; TRBD2 matches 16 bases. The CDR3 is made up of 17 amino acids. The germline gives CDR1 LNHDA, CDR2 SQIVND (reference sequence). With 5 bases clipped from V and 5 bases from J, the junction kept 8 bases outside the gene matches. This chain's CDR3 is CASSPGTSGRAEETQYF. The CDR3 bases are TGTGCCAGTAGTCCCGGGACTAGCGGGAGGGCCGAGGAGACCCAGTACTTC.

In this sample, this clone turned up a few times. The chain uses TRBV29-1 and TRBJ2-3; weak D call: TRBD2 (5 bases). The CDR3 spans 14 residues. CDR1 is SQVTM, CDR2 ANQGSEA, per germline. V shed 6 bases and J shed 1 base, with 14 bases lying between them. CDR3 DNA sequence: TGCAGCGTGGCCACTAGATTACGCACAGATACGCAGTATTTT. This codes for CSVATRLRTDTQYF.

The V and J genes are TRBV5-4 and TRBJ2-5; D is perhaps TRBD1 (5 bases). This CDR3 is 14 amino acids long. V was trimmed by 0 bases and J by 4 bases, leaving 10 bases between them. CDR1 SGHNT and CDR2 YYREEE come from the germline V gene (reference sequence). Here the CDR3 reads CASSLGGRIETQYF. Written as DNA, the CDR3 is TGTGCCAGCAGCTTGGGGGGCCGGATAGAGACCCAGTACTTC. Full variable domain (remainder filled in from reference TRBV5-4 and TRBJ2-5): ETGVTQSPTHLIKTRGQQVTLRCSSQSGHNTVSWYQQALGQGPQFIFQYYREEENGRGNFPPRFSGLQFPNYSSELNVNALELDDSALYLCASSLGGRIETQYFGPGTRLLVL.

CDR3 loop: CASSSLRSVWYF. CDR3 sequence (DNA): TGTGCCAGCAGCTCCCTCCGTTCTGTGTGGTACTTC. This chain joins TRBV7-2 and TRBJ2-7; D not certain. Germline lookup yields CDR1 SGHTA and CDR2 FQGNSA. This CDR3 contains 12 residues. V was shortened by 4 bases and J by 12 bases, with 16 bases between the two germline ends.

This chain links TRBV11-2 with TRBJ1-2; the D is unclear. CDR1 is SGHAT, CDR2 FQNNGV, per germline. The CDR3 covers 15 residues. Trimming removed 1 base at V and 7 bases at J, with 16 bases between. The CDR3 loop is CASSLAGGQSRGYTF. For the CDR3, the DNA is TGTGCCAGCAGCTTAGCAGGAGGTCAATCGCGTGGCTACACCTTC.